Given below is one T cell receptor (beta chain) in context. The target antigen is unknown. This sample was taken from a study of blood T cells in healthy people across ages. Broader study findings: It was held that diversity estimates obtained from one million T cells represented underestimates. A roughly linear fall in TCR beta diversity per million T cells was seen with increasing age.

A second PCR, run for roughly 7 to 12 cycles, used a sample-barcoded 5' primer plus a J-beta primer mix. TCRdb called the 5' RACE reads again in MiXCR, with one record for every CDR3 protein. The sample includes 600,000 to 900,000 distinct CDR3 sequences, about a quarter seen only once; the top ten take 2.5% to 3.5%. CDR1 and CDR2 (germline): SGHRS, YFSETQ. Trimming removed 5 bases from V and 3 bases from J, with 17 bases in between. This CDR3 has 16 residues. The same sample was also studied in work on T cells of mothers and their children.

The sequenced material came from blood. The source of this sequence is a boy between 10 and 17 years old in good health. This rearrangement joins TRBV5-1 to TRBJ2-2; D possibly corresponds to TRBD1 (6 bases). The DNA for the CDR3 is TGCGCCAGCAGTCTGGAGGCAGGGGCCTACACCGGGGAGCTGTTTTTT. This encodes CASSLEAGAYTGELFF.